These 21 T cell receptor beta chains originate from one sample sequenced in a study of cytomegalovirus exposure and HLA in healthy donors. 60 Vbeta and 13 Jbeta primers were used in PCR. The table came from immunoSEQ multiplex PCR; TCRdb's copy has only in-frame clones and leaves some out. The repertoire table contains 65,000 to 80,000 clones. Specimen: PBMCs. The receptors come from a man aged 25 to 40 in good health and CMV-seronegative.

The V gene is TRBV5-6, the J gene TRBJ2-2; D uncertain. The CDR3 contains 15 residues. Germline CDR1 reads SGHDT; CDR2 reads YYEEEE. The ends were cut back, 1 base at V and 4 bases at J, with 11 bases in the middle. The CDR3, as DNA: TGTGCCAGCAGCTTGACTCAGGTTGGCACCGGGGAGCTGTTTTTT. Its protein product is CASSLTQVGTGELFF.

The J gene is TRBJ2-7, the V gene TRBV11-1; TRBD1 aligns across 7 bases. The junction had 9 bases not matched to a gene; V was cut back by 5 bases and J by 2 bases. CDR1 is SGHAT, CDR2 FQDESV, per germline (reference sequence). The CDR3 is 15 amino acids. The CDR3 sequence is CASSARQGLTYEQYF. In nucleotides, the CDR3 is TGTGCCAGCAGCGCGAGACAGGGCCTAACCTACGAGCAGTACTTC.

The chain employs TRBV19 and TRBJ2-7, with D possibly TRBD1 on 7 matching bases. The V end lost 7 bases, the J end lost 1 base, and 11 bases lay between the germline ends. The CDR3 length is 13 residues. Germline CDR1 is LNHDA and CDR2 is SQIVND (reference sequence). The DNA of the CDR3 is TGTGCCAGTACCGCAGGGGGGTCCTACGAGCAGTACTTC. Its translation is CASTAGGSYEQYF.

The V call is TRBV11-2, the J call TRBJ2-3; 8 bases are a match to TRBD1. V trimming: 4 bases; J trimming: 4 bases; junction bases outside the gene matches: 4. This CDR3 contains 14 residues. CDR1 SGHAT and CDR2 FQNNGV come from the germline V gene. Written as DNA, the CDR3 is TGTGCCAGCAGCTCCCAGGGGGCCTCAGATACGCAGTATTTT. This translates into CASSSQGASDTQYF. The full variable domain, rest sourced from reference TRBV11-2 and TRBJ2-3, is EAGVAQSPRYKIIEKRQSVAFWCNPISGHATLYWYQQILGQGPKLLIQFQNNGVVDDSQLPKDRFSAERLKGVDSTLKIQPAKLEDSAVYLCASSSQGASDTQYFGPGTRLTVL.

CDR3 sequence (DNA): TGTGCCAGCAGTCCTTCGGGACAGGGTAGGATCTACGAGCAGTACTTC. The encoded protein is CASSPSGQGRIYEQYF. The chain carries TRBV27 and TRBJ2-7; TRBD1 matches 9 bases. Germline-derived CDR1 and CDR2 are MNHEY and SMNVEV (reference sequence). J was trimmed by 3 bases and V by 5 bases; bases with no gene match: 11. The CDR3 is 16 amino acids.

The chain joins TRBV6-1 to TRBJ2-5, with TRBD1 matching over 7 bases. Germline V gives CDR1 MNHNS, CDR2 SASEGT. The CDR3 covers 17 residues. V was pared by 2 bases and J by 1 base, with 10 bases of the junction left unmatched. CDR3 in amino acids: CASSELGRGLVQETQYF. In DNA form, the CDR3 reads TGTGCCAGCAGTGAATTGGGCAGGGGGTTAGTCCAAGAGACCCAGTACTTC.

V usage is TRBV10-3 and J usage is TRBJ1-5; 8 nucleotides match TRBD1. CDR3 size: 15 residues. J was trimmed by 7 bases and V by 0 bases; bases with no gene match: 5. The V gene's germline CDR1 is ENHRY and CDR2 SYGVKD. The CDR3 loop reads CAISESLGTGQPQHF. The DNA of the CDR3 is TGTGCCATCAGTGAGTCCCTGGGGACAGGCCAGCCCCAGCATTTT.

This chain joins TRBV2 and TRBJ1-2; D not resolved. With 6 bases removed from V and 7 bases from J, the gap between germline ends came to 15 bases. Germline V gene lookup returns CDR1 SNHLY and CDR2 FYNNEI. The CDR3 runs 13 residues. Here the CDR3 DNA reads TGTGCCAGCAGCCCCTGGGCAACCAGTGGCTACACCTTC. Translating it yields CASSPWATSGYTF.

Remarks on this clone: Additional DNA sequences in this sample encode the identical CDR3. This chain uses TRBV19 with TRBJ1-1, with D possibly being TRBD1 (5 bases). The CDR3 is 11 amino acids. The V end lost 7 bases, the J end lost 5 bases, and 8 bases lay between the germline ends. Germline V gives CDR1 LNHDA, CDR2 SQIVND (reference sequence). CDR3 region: CASIRGTEAFF. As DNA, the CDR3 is TGTGCCAGTATTAGGGGAACTGAAGCTTTCTTT.

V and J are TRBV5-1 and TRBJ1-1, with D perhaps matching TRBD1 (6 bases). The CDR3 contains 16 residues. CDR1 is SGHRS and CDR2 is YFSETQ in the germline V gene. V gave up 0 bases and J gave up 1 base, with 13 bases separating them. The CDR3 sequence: CASSLGSGEANTEAFF. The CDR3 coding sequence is TGCGCCAGCAGCTTGGGGTCAGGGGAAGCGAACACTGAAGCTTTCTTT.

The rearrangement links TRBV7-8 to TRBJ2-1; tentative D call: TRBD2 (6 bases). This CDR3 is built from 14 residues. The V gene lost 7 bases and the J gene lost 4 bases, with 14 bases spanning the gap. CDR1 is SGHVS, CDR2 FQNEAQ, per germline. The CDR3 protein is CASIPGGIYNEQFF. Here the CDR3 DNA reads TGTGCCAGCATCCCTGGGGGGATATACAATGAGCAGTTCTTC.

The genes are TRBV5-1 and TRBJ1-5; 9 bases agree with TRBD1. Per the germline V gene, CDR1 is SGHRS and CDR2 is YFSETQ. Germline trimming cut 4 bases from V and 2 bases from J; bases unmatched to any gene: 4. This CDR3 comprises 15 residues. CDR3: CASSEGDRGNQPQHF. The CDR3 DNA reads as TGCGCCAGCAGCGAGGGGGACAGGGGCAATCAGCCCCAGCATTTT. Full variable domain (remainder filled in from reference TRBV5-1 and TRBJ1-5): KAGVTQTPRYLIKTRGQQVTLSCSPISGHRSVSWYQQTPGQGLQFLFEYFSETQRNKGNFPGRFSGRQFSNSRSEMNVSTLELGDSALYLCASSEGDRGNQPQHFGDGTRLSIL.

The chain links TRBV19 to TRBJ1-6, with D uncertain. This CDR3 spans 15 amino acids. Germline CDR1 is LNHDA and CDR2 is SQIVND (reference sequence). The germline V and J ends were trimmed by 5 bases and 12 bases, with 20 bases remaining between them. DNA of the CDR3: TGTGCCAGTAGTCCTCCGGACTGGACGCTAAGACCCCTCCACTTT. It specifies CASSPPDWTLRPLHF.

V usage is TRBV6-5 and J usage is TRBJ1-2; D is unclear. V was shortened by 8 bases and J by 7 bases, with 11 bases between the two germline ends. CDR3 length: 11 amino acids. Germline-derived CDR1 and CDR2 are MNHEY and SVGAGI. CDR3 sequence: CASGIGVGYTF. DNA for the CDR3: TGTGCCAGCGGAATCGGGGTTGGCTACACCTTC.

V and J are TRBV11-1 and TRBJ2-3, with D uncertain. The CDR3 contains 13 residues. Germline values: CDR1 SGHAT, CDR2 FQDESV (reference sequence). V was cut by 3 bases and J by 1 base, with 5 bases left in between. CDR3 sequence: CASSFRGTDTQYF. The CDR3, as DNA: TGTGCCAGCAGCTTTCGGGGCACAGATACGCAGTATTTT.

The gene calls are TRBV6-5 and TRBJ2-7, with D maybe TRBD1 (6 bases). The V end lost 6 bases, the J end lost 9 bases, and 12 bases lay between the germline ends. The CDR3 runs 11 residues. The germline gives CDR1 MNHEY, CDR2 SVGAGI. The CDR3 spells CASRSGTRQYF. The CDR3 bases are TGTGCCAGCAGATCCGGGACACGGCAGTACTTC.

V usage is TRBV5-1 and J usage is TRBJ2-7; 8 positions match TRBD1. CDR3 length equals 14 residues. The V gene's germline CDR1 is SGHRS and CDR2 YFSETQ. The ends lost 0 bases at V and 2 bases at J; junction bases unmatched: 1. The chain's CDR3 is CASSLDRGTYEQYF. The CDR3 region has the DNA TGCGCCAGCAGCTTGGACAGGGGGACCTACGAGCAGTACTTC.

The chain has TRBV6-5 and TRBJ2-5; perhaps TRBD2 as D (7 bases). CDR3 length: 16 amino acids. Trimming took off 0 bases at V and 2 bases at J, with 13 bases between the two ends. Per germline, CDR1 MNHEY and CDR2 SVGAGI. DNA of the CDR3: TGTGCCAGCAGTTACTCTCGCGGGGGCGGTCAAGAGACCCAGTACTTC. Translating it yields CASSYSRGGGQETQYF.

The CDR3 here is CASSDRDTAYEQYF. The CDR3 DNA reads TGTGCCAGCAGCGACCGGGACACCGCCTACGAGCAGTACTTC. The chain recombines TRBV9 with TRBJ2-7, with TRBD1 as a possible D gene (6 bases). Looked up from germline, CDR1 is SGDLS and CDR2 is YYNGEE. This CDR3 is built from 14 residues. Trimming stripped 3 bases from V and 2 bases from J, with 12 bases between.

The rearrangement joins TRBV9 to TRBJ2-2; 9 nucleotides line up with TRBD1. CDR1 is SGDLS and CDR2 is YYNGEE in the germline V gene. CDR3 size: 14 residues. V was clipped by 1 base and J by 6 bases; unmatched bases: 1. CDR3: CASSVWTGAGELFF. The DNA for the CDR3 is TGTGCCAGCAGCGTATGGACAGGGGCCGGGGAGCTGTTTTTT. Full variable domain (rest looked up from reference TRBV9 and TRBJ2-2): DSGVTQTPKHLITATGQRVTLRCSPRSGDLSVYWYQQSLDQGLQFLIQYYNGEERAKGNILERFSAQQFPDLHSELNLSSLELGDSALYFCASSVWTGAGELFFGEGSRLTVL.

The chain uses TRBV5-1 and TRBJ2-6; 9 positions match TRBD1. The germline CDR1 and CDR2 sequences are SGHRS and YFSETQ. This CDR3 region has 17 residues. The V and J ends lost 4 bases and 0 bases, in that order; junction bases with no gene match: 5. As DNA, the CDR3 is TGCGCCAGCAGCACGGGACAGGGCATCTCTGGGGCCAACGTCCTGACTTTC. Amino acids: CASSTGQGISGANVLTF.